The 27 T cell receptor beta chains below all came from one sample that was sequenced in a study of spatial heterogeneity in lung cancer. Stated time point: sample taken at primary tumor resection. TCRdb redid the calling of the 5' RACE reads with MiXCR, one entry per CDR3 protein. This sample has fewer than 20,000 distinct CDR3 sequences; approximately 5.6% occur once, and the top ten carry around 10%. These TCRs' antigens remain unknown. Study results and caveats: Expanded intratumoral alpha and beta TCR counts tracked tumor mutation counts.

Sequencing was performed on lung tumor tissue, taken at surgery. The receptors were gathered from a female donor with early-stage non-small cell lung cancer.

By share, this clonotype counts as medium-sized. This beta chain is a stray read from a library made for alpha chains; its abundance is not meaningful. The rearrangement uses TRBV12-3 or TRBV12-4 and TRBJ2-1, with unresolved D. V was pared by 6 bases and J by 4 bases, with 13 bases between. The CDR3 totals 14 residues. The chain's CDR3 is CASSRRSGYNEQFF. CDR3 bases: TGTGCCAGCAGCCGTAGATCGGGTTACAATGAGCAGTTCTTC.

This clonotype was counted at least ten times. This beta chain is off target for a library built for alpha chains, so its abundance means little. The V gene is TRBV25-1, the J gene TRBJ2-5; weak D call: TRBD2 (7 bases). Germline lookup yields CDR1 MGHDK and CDR2 SYGVNS. There are 15 residues in the CDR3. The V gene lost 0 bases and the J gene lost 4 bases, with 12 bases spanning the gap. Here the CDR3 DNA reads TGTGCCAGCAGTGAATACCCGAGGGGGGGAGAGACCCAGTACTTC. Translation: CASSEYPRGGETQYF.

About this clonotype: This beta chain is off target for a library built for alpha chains, so its abundance means little. The genes are TRBV20-1 and TRBJ2-7; 12 bases agree with TRBD1. The CDR3 runs 14 residues. V shed 5 bases and J 5 bases; nucleotides not matched to a gene: 7. Germline CDR1 is DFQATT and CDR2 is SNEGSKA (reference sequence). CDR3: CSALGQGASDEQYF. The CDR3 DNA is TGCAGTGCTTTGGGACAGGGGGCTAGCGACGAGCAGTACTTC.

Ten or more counts support this clonotype. This beta chain appears as a stray read in a library generated for alpha chains; its size is not informative. J is TRBJ2-7 and V is TRBV4-1; perhaps TRBD2 as D (5 bases). CDR3 length: 15 residues. Germline lookup yields CDR1 MGHRA and CDR2 YSYEKL. The V gene lost 0 bases and the J gene lost 0 bases, with 9 bases spanning the gap. The CDR3 bases are TGCGCCAGCAGCCAAGAGACGGAGGACTCCTACGAGCAGTACTTC. Protein product: CASSQETEDSYEQYF.

There are many counts of this clonotype. A library prepared for alpha chains yielded this beta chain as an off-target read; its size is of little meaning. The CDR3 here is CASSQGRDTDNEQFF. CDR3 in DNA: TGCGCCAGCAGCCAGGGCCGGGACACCGACAATGAGCAGTTCTTC. V usage is TRBV4-1 and J usage is TRBJ2-1, with D tentatively TRBD1 (6 bases). CDR3 size: 15 residues. V was cut by 3 bases and J by 5 bases, with 14 bases left in between. Germline CDR1 and CDR2: MGHRA and YSYEKL.

This clonotype was seen repeatedly, ten times or more. This beta chain appears as a stray read in a library generated for alpha chains; its size is not informative. The chain carries TRBV24-1 and TRBJ2-1, with 15 bases that match TRBD2. CDR1 KGHDR and CDR2 SFDVKD come from the germline V gene. Losses at the gene ends were 9 bases for V and 12 bases for J; bases not matched to a gene: 2. The CDR3 extends over 12 amino acids. CDR3 sequence: CATGLAGGGQFF. In nucleotides, the CDR3 is TGTGCCACCGGACTAGCGGGAGGGGGGCAGTTCTTC.

In its sample, this clonotype was seen a few times. This beta chain appears as a stray read in a library generated for alpha chains; its size is not informative. The chain recombines TRBV30 with TRBJ1-1; D is unclear. The V and J ends lost 7 bases and 6 bases respectively, with 9 bases between them. The germline gives CDR1 GTSNPN, CDR2 SVGIG (reference sequence). The CDR3 has 10 amino acids. CDR3 nucleotide sequence: TGTGCCTCTGGAGGGCCTGAAGCTTTCTTT. Translating gives CASGGPEAFF. Filled out from reference TRBV30 and TRBJ1-1, the complete variable domain reads SQTIHQWPATLVQPVGSPLSLECTVEGTSNPNLYWYRQAAGRGLQLLFYSVGIGQISSEVPQNLSASRPQDRQFILSSKKLLLSDSGFYLCASGGPEAFFGQGTRLTVV.

This clonotype occurred a few times. This beta chain came through as a stray read in a library set up for alpha chains, and its size says little. The chain joins TRBV10-2 to TRBJ2-2, with D perhaps matching TRBD1 or TRBD2 (5 bases each). Germline V lookup: CDR1 WSHSY, CDR2 SAAADI. Trimming removed 4 bases from V and 6 bases from J, with 18 bases in between. The CDR3 sequence is 16 residues long. The CDR3 bases are TGCGCCAGCAGTGTTAATAGGGGACCGGGCGCCGGGGAGCTGTTTTTT. Its protein is CASSVNRGPGAGELFF.

This clonotype was counted only a few times. This beta chain is off target for a library built for alpha chains, so its abundance means little. The J gene is TRBJ2-3, the V gene TRBV12-3 or TRBV12-4; no definite D call. The CDR3 has 13 amino acids. V lost 6 bases and J lost 6, with 13 bases in between. CDR3 sequence: CASSLVESDTQYF. The CDR3, as DNA: TGTGCCAGCAGCCTAGTCGAGTCGGATACGCAGTATTTT.

Within the sample, this clonotype is medium-sized. This beta chain is a stray sequence in a library constructed for alpha chains; its clone size is not meaningful. The chain joins TRBV10-3 to TRBJ2-2, with 11 positions matching TRBD2. This CDR3 region has 13 residues. Germline V gene lookup returns CDR1 ENHRY and CDR2 SYGVKD. J lost 7 bases, V lost 9 bases, and 4 bases had no gene match. CDR3 in DNA: TGTGCCATAAGACTAGCGGGACACGGGGAGCTGTTTTTT. Translated, it gives CAIRLAGHGELFF.

This clonotype is medium-sized by share. Within a library made for alpha chains, this beta chain is off target, and its count is uninformative. V usage is TRBV11-1 and J usage is TRBJ2-2; D unresolved. The CDR3 loop spans 14 amino acids. Trimming took 5 bases from V and 7 from J, leaving 14 bases between them. Germline CDR1 reads SGHAT; CDR2 reads FQDESV (reference sequence). As DNA, the CDR3 is TGTGCCAGCAGCAAACTCGCTGGAATCGGGGAGCTGTTTTTT. Amino acid sequence: CASSKLAGIGELFF.

By frequency in the sample, this clonotype is medium-sized. This beta chain is a stray read from a library made for alpha chains; its abundance is not meaningful. The chain combines TRBV29-1 with TRBJ2-2, with 8 nucleotides matching TRBD1. Germline V lookup: CDR1 SQVTM, CDR2 ANQGSEA. V gave up 6 bases and J gave up 4 bases; unmatched junction bases: 4. This CDR3 region has 13 residues. CDR3 amino acids: CSVGTGRTGELFF. As DNA, the CDR3 is TGCAGCGTGGGGACAGGCCGCACCGGGGAGCTGTTTTTT.

This clonotype has a count of ten or more. This beta chain is an unintended read in a library built for alpha chains; its size means little. CDR3 nucleotide sequence: TGTGCCAGCAGCAAGACTAGCGGGAGAGTCAGCATTCAGTACTTC. Translation gives CASSKTSGRVSIQYF. The V call is TRBV27, the J call TRBJ2-4, with TRBD2 identical over 12 bases. Germline trimming cut 6 bases from V and 9 bases from J; bases unmatched to any gene: 9. There are 15 residues in the CDR3. Germline CDR1 MNHEY, CDR2 SMNVEV (reference sequence).

This clonotype was seen more than once but under ten times. As an off-target read in a library built for alpha chains, this beta chain has a frequency of little significance. Here the CDR3 DNA reads TGTGCCAGCAGCCCACTAGCGGACAATGAGCAGTTCTTC. This codes for CASSPLADNEQFF. The chain employs TRBV2 and TRBJ2-1, with 8 nucleotides matching TRBD2. This CDR3 is 13 amino acids long. J was trimmed by 5 bases and V by 6 bases; bases with no gene match: 3. The germline gives CDR1 SNHLY, CDR2 FYNNEI. Looking up the rest from reference TRBV2 and TRBJ2-1 gives the full variable domain: EPEVTQTPSHQVTQMGQEVILRCVPISNHLYFYWYRQILGQKVEFLVSFYNNEISEKSEIFDDQFSVERPDGSNFTLKIRSTKLEDSAMYFCASSPLADNEQFFGPGTRLTVL.

This clonotype was observed many times. This beta chain turned up in a library designed for alpha chains; as an off-target read, its abundance says little. The genes are TRBV7-2 and TRBJ1-2; D unclear. CDR3 length: 13 residues. CDR1 and CDR2 from the germline V gene are SGHTA and FQGNSA. V was shortened by 0 bases and J by 6 bases, with 8 bases between the two germline ends. The CDR3 protein is CASSLAREDGYTF. The CDR3 bases are TGTGCCAGCAGCTTAGCGAGGGAGGATGGCTACACCTTC.

This clonotype was seen repeatedly, ten times or more. This beta chain came through as a stray read in a library set up for alpha chains, and its size says little. J is TRBJ2-3 and V is TRBV2, with 10 positions matching TRBD2. Germline V gene sequence: CDR1 SNHLY, CDR2 FYNNEI. This CDR3 contains 14 residues. V shed 8 bases, J shed 4 bases, and the junction held 6 bases outside the gene matches. CDR3 residues: CASQRAGGPDTQYF. The DNA for the CDR3 is TGTGCCAGCCAACGAGCGGGAGGGCCAGATACGCAGTATTTT.

Notes on this clonotype: This beta chain is a stray read from a library made for alpha chains; its abundance is not meaningful. The rearrangement uses TRBV6-2 or TRBV6-3 and TRBJ2-7; D gene unclear. The CDR3 sequence is 12 residues long. V was trimmed by 6 bases and J by 0 bases, leaving 6 bases between them. Per germline, CDR1 MNHEY and CDR2 SVGEGT. The chain's CDR3 is CASRRSSYEQYF. The CDR3 DNA is TGTGCCAGCAGAAGATCCTCCTACGAGCAGTACTTC.

This clonotype was observed many times. In a library made to pick up alpha chains, this beta chain is a stray read with a size that means little. The chain carries TRBV2 and TRBJ2-7; 10 positions match TRBD1. Germline V gene lookup returns CDR1 SNHLY and CDR2 FYNNEI. The CDR3 consists of 15 residues. With 7 bases clipped from V and 3 bases from J, the junction kept 9 bases outside the gene matches. The CDR3 DNA follows: TGTGCCAGCACGACGACAGGGGGCTCGGGCTACGAGCAGTACTTC. Its translation is CASTTTGGSGYEQYF.

This clonotype was detected a few times. This beta chain appears as a stray read in a library generated for alpha chains; its size is not informative. The genes are TRBV7-8 and TRBJ2-1; 9 bases are a match to TRBD1. Unmatched junction bases numbered 7, after V lost 4 bases and J lost 3 bases. The CDR3 covers 16 residues. Germline V gene sequence: CDR1 SGHVS, CDR2 FQNEAQ. CDR3 residues: CASSSPGQGNYNEQFF. DNA of the CDR3: TGTGCCAGCAGCTCTCCAGGACAGGGGAACTACAATGAGCAGTTCTTC. Full variable domain (rest looked up from reference TRBV7-8 and TRBJ2-1): GAGVSQSPRYKVAKRGQDVALRCDPISGHVSLFWYQQALGQGPEFLTYFQNEAQLDKSGLPSDRFFAERPEGSVSTLKIQRTQQEDSAVYLCASSSPGQGNYNEQFFGPGTRLTVL.

As for this clonotype: This beta chain slipped into a library made for alpha chains as a stray read, so its size is not meaningful. J is TRBJ2-1 and V is TRBV5-3; 13 bases match TRBD2. TRBV5-3 is sorted into the ORF group, with uncertain function. The CDR3 is made up of 17 amino acids. V dropped 4 bases and J dropped 4; count of bases not matched to a gene: 8. DNA for the CDR3: TGTGCCAGAAGCGCACGTGGGACTAGCGGGATATACAATGAGCAGTTCTTC. Translating it yields CARSARGTSGIYNEQFF.

This clonotype was recorded at least ten times. Since it is a stray read in a library aimed at alpha chains, this beta chain has a size that is not meaningful. The gene calls are TRBV24-1 and TRBJ2-3; possibly TRBD2 for D (5 bases). CDR1 is KGHDR and CDR2 is SFDVKD in the germline V gene. The V end lost 10 bases, the J end lost 5 bases, and 15 bases lay between the germline ends. The CDR3 length is 13 residues. In DNA form, the CDR3 reads TGTGCCACTAGCGTGACTCTTGGAGATACGCAGTATTTT. This encodes CATSVTLGDTQYF.

This clonotype was seen more than once but under ten times. As an off-target read in a library built for alpha chains, this beta chain has a frequency of little significance. CDR3 coding DNA: TGTGCCAGCTCGCGGACAAGGGCGTCCTACGAGCAGTACTTC. This sequence encodes CASSRTRASYEQYF. The chain combines TRBV18 with TRBJ2-7; TRBD1 might be the D (5 bases). Germline CDR1 reads KGHSH; CDR2 reads LQKENI. The CDR3 length is 14 residues. The V and J ends lost 6 bases and 1 base respectively, with 13 bases between them.

A word on this clonotype: A library prepared for alpha chains yielded this beta chain as an off-target read; its size is of little meaning. The V gene is TRBV5-1, the J gene TRBJ2-7; D is unresolved. V was clipped by 4 bases and J by 3 bases, with 11 bases between them. The V gene's germline CDR1 is SGHRS and CDR2 YFSETQ. This CDR3 is 13 amino acids long. The DNA for the CDR3 is TGCGCCAGCAGCGATCGGACGGACTACGAGCAGTACTTC. Its translation is CASSDRTDYEQYF. The full variable domain, completed using reference TRBV5-1 and TRBJ2-7, is KAGVTQTPRYLIKTRGQQVTLSCSPISGHRSVSWYQQTPGQGLQFLFEYFSETQRNKGNFPGRFSGRQFSNSRSEMNVSTLELGDSALYLCASSDRTDYEQYFGPGTRLTVT.

This clonotype was observed many times. Because the library targeted alpha chains, this beta chain is an off-target read whose size means little. CDR3 DNA: TGCGCCAGCAGCTTGGAAGGGGGAAGTCAGCCCCAGCATTTT. It translates to CASSLEGGSQPQHF. The V call is TRBV5-1, the J call TRBJ1-5; D might be TRBD1 (6 bases). Germline V gene data show CDR1 as SGHRS and CDR2 as YFSETQ. The CDR3 runs 14 residues. Trimming removed 0 bases from V and 6 bases from J, with 10 bases in between.

This clonotype was found many times. This beta chain slipped into a library made for alpha chains as a stray read, so its size is not meaningful. In DNA, the CDR3 is TGTGCCAGCAGTTTCAATGCCGGGGAGCTGTTTTTT. Translating it yields CASSFNAGELFF. V and J are TRBV12-3 or TRBV12-4 and TRBJ2-2; D is unresolved. The V and J ends lost 3 bases and 6 bases respectively, with 5 bases between them. The CDR3 sequence is 12 residues long.

The sample holds many counts of this clonotype. Because the library targeted alpha chains, this beta chain is an off-target read whose size means little. The chain joins TRBV29-1 to TRBJ2-5; 8 bases map to TRBD2. The V gene's germline CDR1 is SQVTM and CDR2 ANQGSEA. This CDR3 comprises 14 residues. V lost 5 bases and J lost 4; bases outside the gene matches: 9. The CDR3 DNA is TGCAGCGTTCCCTTGTCGGGAGGGCGAGAGACCCAGTACTTC. Protein sequence: CSVPLSGGRETQYF.

This clonotype was seen many times. This beta chain was picked up by a library intended for alpha chains and is off target, so its count carries little meaning. This chain joins TRBV25-1 and TRBJ1-6; unclear D gene. The CDR3 contains 13 residues. The germline gives CDR1 MGHDK, CDR2 SYGVNS. Trimming removed 4 bases at V and 4 bases at J, with 5 bases between. The CDR3: CASSVEYNSPLHF. CDR3 sequence (DNA): TGTGCCAGCAGTGTGGAATATAATTCACCCCTCCACTTT.